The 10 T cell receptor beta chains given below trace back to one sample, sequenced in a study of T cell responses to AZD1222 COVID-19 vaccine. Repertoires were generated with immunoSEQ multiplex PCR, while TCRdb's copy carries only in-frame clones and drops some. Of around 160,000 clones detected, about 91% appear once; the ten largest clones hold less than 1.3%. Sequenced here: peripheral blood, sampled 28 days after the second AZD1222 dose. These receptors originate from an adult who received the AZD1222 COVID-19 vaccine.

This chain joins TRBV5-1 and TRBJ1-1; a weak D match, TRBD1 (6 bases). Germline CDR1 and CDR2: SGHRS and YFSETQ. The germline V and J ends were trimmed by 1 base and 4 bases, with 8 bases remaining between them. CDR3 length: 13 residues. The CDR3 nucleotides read TGCGCCAGCAGCTTGTGGGGGGCCACTGAAGCTTTCTTT. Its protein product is CASSLWGATEAFF.

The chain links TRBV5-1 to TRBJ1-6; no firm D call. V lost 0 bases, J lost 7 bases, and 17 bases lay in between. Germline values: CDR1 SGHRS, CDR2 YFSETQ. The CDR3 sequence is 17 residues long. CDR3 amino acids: CASSLVGLKEGNSPLHF. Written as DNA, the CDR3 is TGCGCCAGCAGCTTGGTAGGGTTGAAGGAAGGGAATTCACCCCTCCACTTT.

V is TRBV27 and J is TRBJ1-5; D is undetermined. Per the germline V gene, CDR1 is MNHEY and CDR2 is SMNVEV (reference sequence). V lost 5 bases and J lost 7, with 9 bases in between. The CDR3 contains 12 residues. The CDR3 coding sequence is TGTGCCAGCAGTCGGCCCGGGCAGCCCCAGCATTTT. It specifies CASSRPGQPQHF.

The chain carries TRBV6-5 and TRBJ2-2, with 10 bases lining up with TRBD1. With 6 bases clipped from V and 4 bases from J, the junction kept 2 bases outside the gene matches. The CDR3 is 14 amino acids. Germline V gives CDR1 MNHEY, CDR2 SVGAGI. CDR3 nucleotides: TGTGCCAGCAGCGGACAGGGGGGCACCGGGGAGCTGTTTTTT. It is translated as CASSGQGGTGELFF.

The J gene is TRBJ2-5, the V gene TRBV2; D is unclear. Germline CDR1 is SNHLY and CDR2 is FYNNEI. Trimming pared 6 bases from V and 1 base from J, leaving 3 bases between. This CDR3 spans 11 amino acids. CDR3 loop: CASRVQETQYF. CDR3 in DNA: TGTGCCAGCAGGGTCCAAGAGACCCAGTACTTC.

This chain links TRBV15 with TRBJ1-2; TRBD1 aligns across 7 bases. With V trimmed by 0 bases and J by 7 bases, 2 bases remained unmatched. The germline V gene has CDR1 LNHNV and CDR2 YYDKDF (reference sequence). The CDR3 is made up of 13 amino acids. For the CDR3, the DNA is TGTGCCACCAGCAGAGAAGGGGGCCCTGGCTACACCTTC. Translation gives CATSREGGPGYTF. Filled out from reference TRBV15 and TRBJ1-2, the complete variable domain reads DAMVIQNPRYQVTQFGKPVTLSCSQTLNHNVMYWYQQKSSQAPKLLFHYYDKDFNNEADTPDNFQSRRPNTSFCFLDIRSPGLGDTAMYLCATSREGGPGYTFGSGTRLTVV.

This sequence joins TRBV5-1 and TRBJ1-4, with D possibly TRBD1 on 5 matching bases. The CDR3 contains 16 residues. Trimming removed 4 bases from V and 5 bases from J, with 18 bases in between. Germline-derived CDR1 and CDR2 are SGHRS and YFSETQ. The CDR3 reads CASSTGLEGFNEKLFF. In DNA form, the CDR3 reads TGCGCCAGCAGCACGGGGCTGGAGGGCTTCAATGAAAAACTGTTTTTT.

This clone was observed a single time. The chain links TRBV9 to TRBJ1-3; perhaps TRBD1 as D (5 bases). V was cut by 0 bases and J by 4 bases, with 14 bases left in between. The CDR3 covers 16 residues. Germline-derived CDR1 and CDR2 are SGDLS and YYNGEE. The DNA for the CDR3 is TGTGCCAGCAGCGTAGCCGCCTCGGGGGTCGGAAACACCATATATTTT. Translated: CASSVAASGVGNTIYF.

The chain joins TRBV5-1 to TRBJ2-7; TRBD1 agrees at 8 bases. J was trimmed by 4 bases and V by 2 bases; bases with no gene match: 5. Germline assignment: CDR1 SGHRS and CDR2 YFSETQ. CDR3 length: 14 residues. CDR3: CASSLNRGSYEQYF. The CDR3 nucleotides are TGCGCCAGCAGCTTAAACAGGGGGTCATACGAGCAGTACTTC.

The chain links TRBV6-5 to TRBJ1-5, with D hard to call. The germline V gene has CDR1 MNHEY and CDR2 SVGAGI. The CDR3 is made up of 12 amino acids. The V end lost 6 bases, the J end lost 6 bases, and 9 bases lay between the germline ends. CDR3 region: CASSTGTQPQHF. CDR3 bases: TGTGCCAGCAGCACCGGAACTCAGCCCCAGCATTTT.